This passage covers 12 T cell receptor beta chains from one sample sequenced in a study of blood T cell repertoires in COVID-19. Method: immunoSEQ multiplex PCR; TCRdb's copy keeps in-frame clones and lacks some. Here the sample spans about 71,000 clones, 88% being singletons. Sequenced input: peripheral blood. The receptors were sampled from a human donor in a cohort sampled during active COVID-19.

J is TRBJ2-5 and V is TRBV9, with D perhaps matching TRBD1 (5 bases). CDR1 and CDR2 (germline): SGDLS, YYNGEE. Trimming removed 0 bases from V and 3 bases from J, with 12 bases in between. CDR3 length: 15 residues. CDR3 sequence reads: CASSVGQGSEETQYF. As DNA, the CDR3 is TGTGCCAGCAGCGTAGGGCAGGGATCCGAAGAGACCCAGTACTTC.

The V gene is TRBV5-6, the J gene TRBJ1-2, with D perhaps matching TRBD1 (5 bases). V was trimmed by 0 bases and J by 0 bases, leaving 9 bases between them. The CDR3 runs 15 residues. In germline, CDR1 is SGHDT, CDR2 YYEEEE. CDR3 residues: CASSLAAGSNYGYTF. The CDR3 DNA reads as TGTGCCAGCAGCTTGGCTGCAGGGTCTAACTATGGCTACACCTTC.

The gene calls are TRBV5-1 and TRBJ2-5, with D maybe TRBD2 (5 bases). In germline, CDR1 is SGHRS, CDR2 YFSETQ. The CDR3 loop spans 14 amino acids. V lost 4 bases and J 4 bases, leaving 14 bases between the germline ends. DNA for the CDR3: TGCGCCAGCAGCCCCCACGGGGTCGCAGAGACCCAGTACTTC. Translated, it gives CASSPHGVAETQYF.

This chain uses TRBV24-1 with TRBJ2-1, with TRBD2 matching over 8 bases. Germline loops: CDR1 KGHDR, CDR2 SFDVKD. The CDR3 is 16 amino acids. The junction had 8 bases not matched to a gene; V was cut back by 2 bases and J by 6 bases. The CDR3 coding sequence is TGTGCCACCAGTGATTATACTAGCGGAAGATCCAATGAGCAGTTCTTC. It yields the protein CATSDYTSGRSNEQFF.

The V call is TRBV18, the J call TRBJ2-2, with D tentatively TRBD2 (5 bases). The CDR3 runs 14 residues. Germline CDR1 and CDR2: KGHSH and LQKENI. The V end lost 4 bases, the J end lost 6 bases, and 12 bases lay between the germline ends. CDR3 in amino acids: CASSLGLGSGELFF. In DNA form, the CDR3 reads TGTGCCAGCTCACTAGGACTGGGCTCCGGGGAGCTGTTTTTT.

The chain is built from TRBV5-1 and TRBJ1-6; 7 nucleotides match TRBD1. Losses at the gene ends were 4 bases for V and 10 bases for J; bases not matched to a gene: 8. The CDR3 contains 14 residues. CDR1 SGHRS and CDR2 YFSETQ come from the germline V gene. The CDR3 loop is CASSQRDRTSPLHF. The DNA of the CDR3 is TGCGCCAGCAGCCAACGGGACAGAACCTCACCCCTCCACTTT.

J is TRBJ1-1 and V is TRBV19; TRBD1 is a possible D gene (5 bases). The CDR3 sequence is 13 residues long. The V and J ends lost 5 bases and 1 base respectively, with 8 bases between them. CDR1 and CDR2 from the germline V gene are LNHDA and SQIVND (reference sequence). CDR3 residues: CASSAGTNTEAFF. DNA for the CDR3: TGTGCCAGTAGTGCGGGGACGAACACTGAAGCTTTCTTT. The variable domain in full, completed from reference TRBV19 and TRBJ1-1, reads DGGITQSPKYLFRKEGQNVTLSCEQNLNHDAMYWYRQDPGQGLRLIYYSQIVNDFQKGDIAEGYSVSREKKESFPLTVTSAQKNPTAFYLCASSAGTNTEAFFGQGTRLTVV.

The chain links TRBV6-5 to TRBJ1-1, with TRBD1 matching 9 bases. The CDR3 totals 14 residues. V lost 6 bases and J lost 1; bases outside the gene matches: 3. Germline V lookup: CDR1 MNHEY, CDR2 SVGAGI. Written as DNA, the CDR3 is TGTGCCAGCAGGGACAGGGGATGGAACACTGAAGCTTTCTTT. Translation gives CASRDRGWNTEAFF.

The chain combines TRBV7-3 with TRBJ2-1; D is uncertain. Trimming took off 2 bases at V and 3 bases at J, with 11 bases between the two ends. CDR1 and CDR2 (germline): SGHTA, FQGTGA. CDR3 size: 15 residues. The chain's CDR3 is CASSLRSSLYNEQFF. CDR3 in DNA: TGTGCCAGCAGCTTACGGTCAAGCCTCTACAATGAGCAGTTCTTC. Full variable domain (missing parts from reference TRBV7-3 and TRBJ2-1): GAGVSQTPSNKVTEKGKYVELRCDPISGHTALYWYRQSLGQGPEFLIYFQGTGAADDSGLPNDRFFAVRPEGSVSTLKIQRTERGDSAVYLCASSLRSSLYNEQFFGPGTRLTVL.

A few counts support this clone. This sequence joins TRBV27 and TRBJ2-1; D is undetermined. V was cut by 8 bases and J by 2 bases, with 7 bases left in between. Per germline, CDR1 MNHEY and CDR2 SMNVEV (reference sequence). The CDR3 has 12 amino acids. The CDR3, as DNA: TGTGCCAGCGGGCGCCCCTACAATGAGCAGTTCTTC. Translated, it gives CASGRPYNEQFF.

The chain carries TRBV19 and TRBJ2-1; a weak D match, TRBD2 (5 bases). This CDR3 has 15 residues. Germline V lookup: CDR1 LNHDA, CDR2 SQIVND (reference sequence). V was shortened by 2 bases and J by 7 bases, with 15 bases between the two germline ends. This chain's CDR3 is CASSIKGEGWNEQFF. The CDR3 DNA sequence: TGTGCCAGTAGTATAAAGGGAGAGGGTTGGAATGAGCAGTTCTTC.

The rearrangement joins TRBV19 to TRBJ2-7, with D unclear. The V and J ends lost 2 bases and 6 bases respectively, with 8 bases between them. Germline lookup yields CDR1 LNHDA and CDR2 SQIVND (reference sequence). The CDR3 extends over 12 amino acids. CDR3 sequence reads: CASSITGSEQYF. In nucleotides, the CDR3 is TGTGCCAGTAGTATAACGGGTTCCGAGCAGTACTTC.